What follows are 19 T cell receptor beta chains derived from one specimen sequenced in a study of T cell repertoires in cytomegalovirus infection. TCRdb redid the calling of the reads with MiXCR, one entry per CDR3 protein. The data contain about 270,000 distinct CDR3 sequences, less than 25% of them seen just once; the ten biggest clones take up roughly 20%. The antigens these receptors bind are not known. The sample here was cultured PBMCs, taken from culture after CMV antigen stimulation. The receptors were sampled from a human donor in good health (CMV status not recorded). Some clones in this sample may be carry-over from other donors' samples.

The V and J genes are TRBV7-9 and TRBJ2-1; 8 bases agree with TRBD1. V shed 5 bases and J 8 bases; nucleotides not matched to a gene: 5. The CDR3 totals 13 residues. Germline lookup yields CDR1 SEHNR and CDR2 FQNEAQ (reference sequence). CDR3 sequence reads: CASSPQGGDEQFF. CDR3 DNA sequence: TGTGCCAGCAGCCCACAGGGGGGCGATGAGCAGTTCTTC.

This clonotype was found a few times. The chain carries TRBV10-3 and TRBJ2-7; D might be TRBD1 (6 bases). Germline CDR1 reads ENHRY; CDR2 reads SYGVKD. This CDR3 spans 16 amino acids. V lost 2 bases, J lost 0 bases, and 14 bases lay in between. The CDR3 nucleotides are TGTGCCATCAGTGAGCAGATAAGACAGGTCTCCTACGAGCAGTACGTC. This encodes CAISEQIRQVSYEQYV.

V is TRBV19 and J is TRBJ1-4, with TRBD1 as a possible D gene (6 bases). The CDR3 runs 16 residues. V was shortened by 5 bases and J by 3 bases, with 16 bases between the two germline ends. From germline, CDR1 is LNHDA and CDR2 SQIVND (reference sequence). In DNA, the CDR3 is TGTGCCAGTAGTTTTAGGAGGGGGATGGCTAATGAAAAACTGTTTTTT. It translates to CASSFRRGMANEKLFF.

This clonotype was recorded a few times. The chain has TRBV4-1 and TRBJ1-4; unclear D gene. V was cut by 0 bases and J by 6 bases, with 14 bases left in between. Germline CDR1 is MGHRA and CDR2 is YSYEKL. The CDR3 has 16 residues. The CDR3 sequence: CASSQDKYIKDEKLFF. The CDR3 region has the DNA TGCGCCAGCAGCCAAGATAAATACATAAAGGATGAAAAACTGTTTTTT.

The chain employs TRBV12-3 or TRBV12-4 and TRBJ1-2, with D uncertain. V shed 4 bases and J shed 2 bases, with 8 bases lying between them. The length of the CDR3 is 13 residues. As DNA, the CDR3 is TGTGCCAGCAGTTCAGACGGAAACTATGGCTACACCTTC. Translating it yields CASSSDGNYGYTF.

The V and J genes are TRBV12-3 or TRBV12-4 and TRBJ1-4; 10 bases agree with TRBD1. V shed 5 bases, J shed 7 bases, and the junction held 4 bases outside the gene matches. The CDR3 loop spans 14 amino acids. DNA of the CDR3: TGTGCCAGCAGTCCGGGACAGGGGTTTGAAAAACTGTTTTTT. Residues: CASSPGQGFEKLFF.

This clonotype was counted many times. The chain links TRBV11-1 to TRBJ2-1; tentatively, D is TRBD2 (5 bases). V dropped 5 bases and J dropped 6 bases, with 14 bases sitting between them. The CDR3 is 14 amino acids. Germline values: CDR1 SGHAT, CDR2 FQDESV (reference sequence). This CDR3 reads CASSVDIASNEQFF. In DNA form, the CDR3 reads TGTGCCAGCAGCGTTGACATAGCGAGCAATGAGCAGTTCTTC.

This clonotype was detected only a few times. The CDR3 here is CASSEGDSLSLYGYTF. CDR3 sequence (DNA): TGTGCCAGCAGTGAAGGGGACAGCCTATCACTCTATGGCTACACCTTC. This chain connects TRBV6-1 to TRBJ1-2, with TRBD1 identical over 7 bases. V shed 1 base, J shed 4 bases, and the junction held 9 bases outside the gene matches. This CDR3 has 16 residues. Germline lookup yields CDR1 MNHNS and CDR2 SASEGT.

This clonotype was detected only a few times. The V gene is TRBV27, the J gene TRBJ2-5, with 12 nucleotides matching TRBD1. This CDR3 is built from 14 residues. V lost 6 bases to trimming and J lost 5 bases; unmatched junction nucleotides: 4. The germline CDR1 and CDR2 sequences are MNHEY and SMNVEV (reference sequence). CDR3 sequence (DNA): TGTGCCAGCAGGGGACAGGGGGCCGGGGAGACCCAGTACTTC. It translates to CASRGQGAGETQYF.

The CDR3 sequence: CATSADRVGETQYF. The CDR3 bases are TGTGCCACCAGTGCGGACAGGGTCGGGGAGACCCAGTACTTC. This rearrangement joins TRBV24-1 to TRBJ2-5, with TRBD1 matching 8 bases. The J segment lost 5 bases and the V segment lost 5 bases, leaving 6 bases of the junction unmatched. CDR3 size: 14 residues. The V gene's germline CDR1 is KGHDR and CDR2 SFDVKD.

V and J are TRBV4-3 and TRBJ1-1; tentative D call: TRBD1 (6 bases). Germline V gene data show CDR1 as LGHNA and CDR2 as YSLEER. V was cut by 1 base and J by 4 bases, with 16 bases left in between. The CDR3 length is 16 residues. CDR3 region: CASSQVSRGRSTEAFF. Here the CDR3 DNA reads TGCGCCAGCAGCCAAGTTAGCAGGGGCCGGAGCACTGAAGCTTTCTTT.

The V and J genes are TRBV6-6 and TRBJ2-5, with 7 nucleotides matching TRBD1. The germline V gene has CDR1 MNHNY and CDR2 SVGAGI (reference sequence). The CDR3 extends over 15 amino acids. V shed 6 bases and J 3 bases; nucleotides not matched to a gene: 10. This CDR3 is CASRPDRRLKETQYF. CDR3 sequence (DNA): TGTGCCAGCAGGCCGGACAGGCGCCTGAAAGAGACCCAGTACTTC.

A note on this clonotype: One end of the junction varies from germline; a read error may be responsible. This rearrangement joins TRBV12-3 or TRBV12-4 to TRBJ1-1, with D unresolved. The CDR3 contains 11 residues. The CDR3 nucleotides are TGTGCCAGCAGTTTGATGCAAACGGCGGTCTTT. Protein: CASSLMQTAVF.

This clonotype turned up a few times. The chain employs TRBV18 and TRBJ2-1, with 9 bases aligning to TRBD2. Germline V gives CDR1 KGHSH, CDR2 LQKENI. CDR3 size: 12 residues. After removal of 7 bases from V and 10 bases from J, the junction contained 5 bases not matched to a gene. The CDR3 bases are TGTGCCAGCTGGATGACTAGCGGAGAGCAGTTCTTC. Amino acid sequence: CASWMTSGEQFF.

In its sample, this clonotype was seen many times. This chain joins TRBV12-3 or TRBV12-4 and TRBJ1-5, with TRBD1 identical over 7 bases. Germline trimming cut 5 bases from V and 4 bases from J; bases unmatched to any gene: 2. CDR3 length: 13 amino acids. CDR3 in amino acids: CASSPGQNQPQHF. The CDR3 bases are TGTGCCAGCAGTCCGGGACAGAATCAGCCCCAGCATTTT.

J is TRBJ2-1 and V is TRBV6-2 or TRBV6-3; TRBD2 matches 7 bases. J gave up 3 bases and V 2 bases, and 7 bases lay outside the gene matches. Looked up from germline, CDR1 is MNHEY and CDR2 is SVGEGT. The CDR3 loop spans 16 amino acids. CDR3 sequence: CASSYLRERVYNEQFF. CDR3 nucleotides: TGTGCCAGCAGTTACCTGCGGGAGCGGGTCTACAATGAGCAGTTCTTC.

This clonotype was detected ten times or more. V usage is TRBV4-1 and J usage is TRBJ1-2, with TRBD1 identical over 7 bases. The CDR3 is 16 amino acids. The V gene end was trimmed by 2 bases and the J gene end by 4 bases; junction bases not matched to a gene: 10. CDR1 is MGHRA, CDR2 YSYEKL, per germline. The CDR3, as DNA: TGCGCCAGCAGCCAACCGATACAGGGGTCGGGCTATGGCTACACCTTC. The encoded protein is CASSQPIQGSGYGYTF.

V is TRBV3-1 and J is TRBJ2-7; no definite D call. Looked up from germline, CDR1 is LGHDT and CDR2 is YNNKEL (reference sequence). The CDR3 spans 13 residues. With 4 bases removed from V and 0 bases from J, the gap between germline ends came to 7 bases. DNA for the CDR3: TGTGCCAGCAGCCGAGGTGACTCCTACGAGCAGTACGTC. Its translation: CASSRGDSYEQYV.

This chain uses TRBV12-3 or TRBV12-4 with TRBJ1-1; perhaps TRBD1 as D (6 bases). V was pared by 5 bases and J by 6 bases, with 10 bases between. This CDR3 is built from 12 residues. As DNA, the CDR3 is TGTGCCAGCAGTCGAGACAGGTCTGAAGCTTTCTTT. This translates into CASSRDRSEAFF.